These 21 T cell receptor beta chains originate from one sample sequenced in a study of cytomegalovirus exposure and HLA in healthy donors (dated by TCRdb to the late 2010s). Receptor libraries were prepared by the immunoSEQ multiplex PCR assay. This immuneACCESS table, as held by TCRdb, lists in-frame sequences with V and J called but not all clones. Of the missing ones, under half trace to an unresolved V gene in checked studies; the others have no known cause. The sample table shows some 130,000 clones, and 88% are seen once. The ten biggest clones cover approximately 1.5% of the sample. Sequencing was done on a sample of PBMCs. Receptors originate from a young man in good health and CMV-seronegative.

The rearrangement links TRBV4-1 to TRBJ2-7, with TRBD2 matching over 13 bases. J gave up 3 bases and V 4 bases, and 3 bases lay outside the gene matches. Germline assignment: CDR1 MGHRA and CDR2 YSYEKL. The CDR3 consists of 15 residues. DNA of the CDR3: TGCGCCAGCAGCCTCAGGACTAGCGGGAGCTACGAGCAGTACTTC. This gives the protein CASSLRTSGSYEQYF.

As DNA, the CDR3 is TGTGCCTGGAAGTACAATCAGGCGACCACCTTC. Amino acids: CAWKYNQATTF. The chain links TRBV30 to TRBJ1-2; no firm D call. Germline V gene sequence: CDR1 GTSNPN, CDR2 SVGIG (reference sequence). The CDR3 extends over 11 amino acids. V shed 4 bases and J shed 13 bases, with 16 bases lying between them.

The chain is built from TRBV11-2 and TRBJ1-2, with 9 bases that match TRBD1. Germline CDR1 and CDR2: SGHAT and FQNNGV. The CDR3 is 15 residues long. V shed 5 bases, J shed 5 bases, and the junction held 9 bases outside the gene matches. The CDR3 region has the DNA TGTGCCAGCAGCCCGGGACAGGGTCGAGCTTATGGCTACACCTTC. Translated: CASSPGQGRAYGYTF.

The CDR3 loop is CSVGKGTGYEQYF. In nucleotides, the CDR3 is TGCAGCGTTGGTAAGGGGACAGGCTACGAGCAGTACTTC. The genes are TRBV29-1 and TRBJ2-7, with 8 bases fitting TRBD1. The CDR3 totals 13 residues. Germline CDR1 and CDR2: SQVTM and ANQGSEA. The trim removed 4 bases at V and 3 bases at J, leaving 5 bases unmatched.

This clone occurred a few times. The J gene is TRBJ1-2, the V gene TRBV7-2; 8 positions agree with TRBD1. Germline loops: CDR1 SGHTA, CDR2 FQGNSA. The trim removed 4 bases at V and 3 bases at J, leaving 10 bases unmatched. The CDR3 has 16 amino acids. This chain's CDR3 is CASSYAGGQGDYGYTF. The CDR3 bases are TGTGCCAGCAGCTACGCCGGAGGACAGGGAGACTATGGCTACACCTTC. Supplemented by reference TRBV7-2 and TRBJ1-2, the full variable domain reads GAGVSQSPSNKVTEKGKDVELRCDPISGHTALYWYRQSLGQGLEFLIYFQGNSAPDKSGLPSDRFSAERTGGSVSTLTIQRTQQEDSAVYLCASSYAGGQGDYGYTFGSGTRLTVV.

A single count supports this clone. The chain uses TRBV19 and TRBJ1-1; no firm D call. Germline lookup yields CDR1 LNHDA and CDR2 SQIVND (reference sequence). CDR3 length equals 14 residues. The ends were cut back, 3 bases at V and 0 bases at J, with 8 bases in the middle. CDR3 sequence reads: CASSISSLNTEAFF. The CDR3 DNA reads as TGTGCCAGTAGTATTTCAAGCTTGAACACTGAAGCTTTCTTT.

J is TRBJ2-1 and V is TRBV6-6, with D maybe TRBD1 (6 bases). The ends were cut back, 2 bases at V and 3 bases at J, with 8 bases in the middle. CDR3 length: 14 amino acids. Germline V CDR1 and CDR2: MNHNY, SVGAGI (reference sequence). In nucleotides, the CDR3 is TGTGCCAGCAGTTACCCGGACAGCTACAATGAGCAGTTCTTC. It yields the protein CASSYPDSYNEQFF.

The chain links TRBV30 to TRBJ1-2; D is perhaps TRBD1 (5 bases). The CDR3 is made up of 15 amino acids. Germline V gene sequence: CDR1 GTSNPN, CDR2 SVGIG (reference sequence). The V end was cut by 4 bases, the J end by 4 bases, with 19 bases between. The CDR3 DNA reads as TGTGCCTGGACCCACCCGGGAGGGGTCGTCTATGGCTACACCTTC. Translation gives CAWTHPGGVVYGYTF.

The chain employs TRBV29-1 and TRBJ1-1; the D is unclear. V was clipped by 1 base and J by 11 bases, with 8 bases between them. The CDR3 covers 10 residues. In germline, CDR1 is SQVTM, CDR2 ANQGSEA. CDR3 amino acids: CSVEASVAFF. The DNA for the CDR3 is TGCAGCGTTGAAGCCTCTGTGGCTTTCTTT.

This clone was seen once. This rearrangement joins TRBV10-3 to TRBJ2-3; the D gene is possibly TRBD1 (6 bases). The CDR3 consists of 13 residues. The germline V gene has CDR1 ENHRY and CDR2 SYGVKD. V was clipped by 8 bases and J by 2 bases, with 11 bases between them. The CDR3 sequence: CAIRGDITDTQYF. Here the CDR3 DNA reads TGTGCCATCCGTGGGGACATCACAGATACGCAGTATTTT.

V and J are TRBV18 and TRBJ1-2, with D maybe TRBD1 (6 bases). In germline, CDR1 is KGHSH, CDR2 LQKENI. The V end lost 4 bases, the J end lost 5 bases, and 11 bases lay between the germline ends. The CDR3 extends over 13 amino acids. CDR3 nucleotide sequence: TGTGCCAGCTCACAAACAGGGTCGTATGGCTACACCTTC. This codes for CASSQTGSYGYTF.

The rearrangement uses TRBV6-1 and TRBJ2-1, with D maybe TRBD1 (6 bases). CDR1 MNHNS and CDR2 SASEGT come from the germline V gene. The CDR3 contains 14 residues. Trimming removed 5 bases from V and 2 bases from J, with 10 bases in between. CDR3 amino acids: CASSLTGPYNEQFF. CDR3 DNA sequence: TGTGCCAGCAGTTTGACAGGACCCTACAATGAGCAGTTCTTC.

The rearrangement joins TRBV30 to TRBJ2-5; possible D gene TRBD1, 5 bases. Germline V gives CDR1 GTSNPN, CDR2 SVGIG (reference sequence). Trimming pared 0 bases from V and 0 bases from J, leaving 8 bases between. The CDR3 sequence is 14 residues long. The CDR3 is CAWSVSRDQETQYF. CDR3 nucleotides: TGTGCCTGGAGTGTTTCCAGGGACCAAGAGACCCAGTACTTC.

The chain couples TRBV7-2 to TRBJ2-7; the match to TRBD2 covers 13 bases. Per germline, CDR1 SGHTA and CDR2 FQGNSA. The CDR3 contains 15 residues. V was pared by 5 bases and J by 3 bases, with 4 bases of the junction left unmatched. As DNA, the CDR3 is TGTGCCAGCAGCCCGGGGACTAGCGGGAACTACGAGCAGTACTTC. As protein: CASSPGTSGNYEQYF.

The chain joins TRBV6-5 to TRBJ2-1, with 7 nucleotides matching TRBD2. This CDR3 contains 16 residues. The germline V gene has CDR1 MNHEY and CDR2 SVGAGI. V lost 0 bases, J lost 3 bases, and 5 bases stayed unmatched. CDR3 DNA: TGTGCCAGCAGTTACTCGGGCGGGAGTAGCTACAATGAGCAGTTCTTC. Encoded protein: CASSYSGGSSYNEQFF.

This chain connects TRBV4-3 to TRBJ2-3; D perhaps matches TRBD2 (6 bases). The CDR3 has 15 residues. V was pared by 0 bases and J by 5 bases, with 12 bases between. Germline CDR1 and CDR2: LGHNA and YSLEER. As DNA, the CDR3 is TGCGCCAGCAGCCAAGACGGGAGAGATGAAGATACGCAGTATTTT. This gives the protein CASSQDGRDEDTQYF.

Written as DNA, the CDR3 is TGTGCCAGCAGCTTGGAAAGAGGGAAGGGTGGCTACACCTTC. This encodes CASSLERGKGGYTF. The rearrangement joins TRBV5-6 to TRBJ1-2, with D hard to call. V dropped 0 bases and J dropped 7 bases, with 13 bases sitting between them. The germline V gene encodes CDR1 SGHDT and CDR2 YYEEEE. This CDR3 is built from 14 residues.

The rearrangement uses TRBV4-3 and TRBJ1-2, with 9 bases identical to TRBD1. The CDR3 runs 14 residues. Trimming took 2 bases from V and 7 from J; bases not matched to a gene: 5. Germline CDR1 reads LGHNA; CDR2 reads YSLEER. DNA for the CDR3: TGCGCCAGCAGCCAAACAGGGGGCGCGGTTGGCTACACCTTC. As protein: CASSQTGGAVGYTF.

The rearrangement joins TRBV12-2 to TRBJ2-7; the table calls TRBD2, which could not be checked here. TRBV12-2 is a pseudogene segment. CDR3 length: 16 residues. The CDR3 DNA reads TGTGCAAGTCGCTTACGACGGGAGGGCCTTTCGGGGGAGCAGTACTTC. This gives the protein CASRLRREGLSGEQYF.

This clone turned up a few times. The rearrangement uses TRBV10-3 and TRBJ2-3, with 10 bases lining up with TRBD2. The length of the CDR3 is 18 residues. Trimming cost V 4 bases and J 6 bases; bases outside gene matches: 16. CDR1 ENHRY and CDR2 SYGVKD come from the germline V gene. The CDR3 DNA sequence: TGTGCCATCAGTGCCGCCTCCAAAGCGGGAGGGCCGCGGGATACGCAGTATTTT. This gives the protein CAISAASKAGGPRDTQYF.

This rearrangement joins TRBV9 to TRBJ1-4; D is ambiguous. The germline V gene has CDR1 SGDLS and CDR2 YYNGEE. The CDR3 sequence is 13 residues long. V was shortened by 0 bases and J by 5 bases, with 5 bases between the two germline ends. This CDR3 is CASSVATNEKLFF. In DNA, the CDR3 is TGTGCCAGCAGCGTAGCTACCAATGAAAAACTGTTTTTT. The variable domain in full, completed from reference TRBV9 and TRBJ1-4, reads DSGVTQTPKHLITATGQRVTLRCSPRSGDLSVYWYQQSLDQGLQFLIQYYNGEERAKGNILERFSAQQFPDLHSELNLSSLELGDSALYFCASSVATNEKLFFGSGTQLSVL.